A single sample gave rise to the 20 T cell receptor beta chains below, sequenced in a study of blood T cell repertoires in COVID-19. This table comes from immunoSEQ multiplex PCR, and its TCRdb copy is limited to in-frame clones, with some not included. The repertoire holds about 220,000 clones, around four fifths seen once, with 20% in the top ten. Sequenced sample: peripheral blood. Every receptor here comes from a man aged 25 to 40 with active or convalescent COVID-19.

The genes are TRBV29-1 and TRBJ1-1; possibly TRBD1 for D (5 bases). From germline, CDR1 is SQVTM and CDR2 ANQGSEA. The CDR3 is 13 amino acids. V shed 1 base and J shed 4 bases, with 10 bases lying between them. The DNA for the CDR3 is TGCAGCGTTGAAGTTGGCAGGGTCACTGAAGCTTTCTTT. It translates to CSVEVGRVTEAFF.

The chain is built from TRBV18 and TRBJ2-1; 9 bases fit TRBD2. Germline V gene sequence: CDR1 KGHSH, CDR2 LQKENI. The CDR3 has 15 residues. The V gene end was trimmed by 3 bases and the J gene end by 6 bases; junction bases not matched to a gene: 6. CDR3: CASSPLAGPPNEQFF. Written as DNA, the CDR3 is TGTGCCAGCTCACCGCTAGCGGGACCCCCCAATGAGCAGTTCTTC. Full variable domain (remainder filled in from reference TRBV18 and TRBJ2-1): NAGVMQNPRHLVRRRGQEARLRCSPMKGHSHVYWYRQLPEEGLKFMVYLQKENIIDESGMPKERFSAEFPKEGPSILRIQQVVRGDSAAYFCASSPLAGPPNEQFFGPGTRLTVL.

The V gene is TRBV10-3, the J gene TRBJ1-1, with D perhaps matching TRBD1 (6 bases). CDR1 and CDR2 from the germline V gene are ENHRY and SYGVKD. V dropped 4 bases and J dropped 4 bases, with 10 bases sitting between them. The CDR3 has 13 residues. The CDR3 here is CAISGTDSTEAFF. In DNA form, the CDR3 reads TGTGCCATCAGTGGGACAGACTCCACTGAAGCTTTCTTT.

V usage is TRBV15 and J usage is TRBJ1-4; D gene unclear. The CDR3 runs 15 residues. Trimming took 1 base from V and 7 from J, leaving 13 bases between them. The germline gives CDR1 LNHNV, CDR2 YYDKDF (reference sequence). This CDR3 is CATSRGRGESEKLFF. In DNA form, the CDR3 reads TGTGCCACCAGCAGAGGGCGGGGAGAAAGTGAAAAACTGTTTTTT. The full variable domain, rest sourced from reference TRBV15 and TRBJ1-4, is DAMVIQNPRYQVTQFGKPVTLSCSQTLNHNVMYWYQQKSSQAPKLLFHYYDKDFNNEADTPDNFQSRRPNTSFCFLDIRSPGLGDTAMYLCATSRGRGESEKLFFGSGTQLSVL.

This clone was observed once. The chain couples TRBV21-1 to TRBJ1-2; the D call TRBD1 from the table was never checked on the DNA. TRBV21-1 is reported as a pseudogene. The CDR3 length is 13 residues. CDR3 DNA: TGTGCCAGCAGCAAAGCGGACAGGTTTGGCTACACCTTC. This encodes CASSKADRFGYTF.

The CDR3 region has the DNA TGTGCCAGCAGTTCCCCCGGGACAGTTAATGAAAAACTGTTTTTT. It specifies CASSSPGTVNEKLFF. The chain uses TRBV5-4 and TRBJ1-4; 7 bases map to TRBD1. In germline, CDR1 is SGHNT, CDR2 YYREEE (reference sequence). The CDR3 length is 15 residues. With V trimmed by 5 bases and J by 4 bases, 8 bases remained unmatched.

This clone was observed a handful of times. The chain combines TRBV4-1 with TRBJ1-3, with a possible D match to TRBD1 (6 bases). The V end was cut by 1 base, the J end by 8 bases, with 6 bases between. The CDR3 length is 12 residues. The V gene's germline CDR1 is MGHRA and CDR2 YSYEKL. The CDR3 DNA reads as TGCGCCAGCAGCCAAGCAGGGGACACCATATATTTT. Protein product: CASSQAGDTIYF.

The V call is TRBV5-6, the J call TRBJ1-2, with D possibly TRBD1 on 6 matching bases. This CDR3 has 16 amino acids. Germline-derived CDR1 and CDR2 are SGHDT and YYEEEE. V lost 2 bases and J lost 1, with 15 bases in between. The CDR3 DNA is TGTGCCAGCAGCTTCTTGGACAGTGGGGGTAACTATGGCTACACCTTC. This encodes CASSFLDSGGNYGYTF.

V and J are TRBV3-1 (or the pseudogene TRBV3-2) and TRBJ2-2; D remains unclear. Germline assignment: CDR1 LGHDT and CDR2 YNNKEL (reference sequence). The CDR3 consists of 14 residues. Trimming removed 7 bases from V and 0 bases from J, with 9 bases in between. The CDR3: CASTYGANTGELFF. The CDR3 coding sequence is TGTGCCAGCACCTACGGAGCGAACACCGGGGAGCTGTTTTTT.

This chain joins TRBV28 and TRBJ2-2; D remains unclear. Trimming left V 6 bases short and J 1 base short, with 6 bases between. Germline CDR1 MDHEN, CDR2 SYDVKM. This CDR3 has 13 amino acids. The CDR3 sequence: CASSEVNTGELFF. The CDR3, as DNA: TGTGCCAGCAGCGAGGTGAACACCGGGGAGCTGTTTTTT.

This chain connects TRBV27 to TRBJ1-5; D uncertain. CDR3 length equals 19 residues. V shed 1 base and J shed 3 bases, with 22 bases lying between them. The germline V gene has CDR1 MNHEY and CDR2 SMNVEV (reference sequence). CDR3 in DNA: TGTGCCAGCAGTTTATGGGCAGTCTCCAATCCCTCTATCAATCAGCCCCAGCATTTT. It encodes CASSLWAVSNPSINQPQHF.

The rearrangement links TRBV19 to TRBJ2-3; D call uncertain. V lost 3 bases and J lost 0, with 13 bases in between. The length of the CDR3 is 16 residues. CDR1 is LNHDA and CDR2 is SQIVND in the germline V gene (reference sequence). CDR3 nucleotide sequence: TGTGCCAGTAGTATCGGCTACAGACCAAGCACAGATACGCAGTATTTT. This translates into CASSIGYRPSTDTQYF.

This chain joins TRBV19 and TRBJ2-2; 8 positions agree with TRBD1. The CDR3 is 16 amino acids. J gave up 7 bases and V 6 bases, and 13 bases lay outside the gene matches. Germline assignment: CDR1 LNHDA and CDR2 SQIVND (reference sequence). The DNA for the CDR3 is TGTGCCAGTAGAGCTGGGGCAGGGGGCGTGAACGGGGAGCTGTTTTTT. It specifies CASRAGAGGVNGELFF.

This sequence joins TRBV28 and TRBJ1-2; 7 positions agree with TRBD1. Germline CDR1 and CDR2: MDHEN and SYDVKM. This CDR3 is 15 amino acids long. Trimming removed 6 bases from V and 4 bases from J; junction bases left unmatched: 11. As DNA, the CDR3 is TGTGCCAGCAGCTACCAAGGACAGGCGAGCTATGGCTACACCTTC. It encodes CASSYQGQASYGYTF.

The V call is TRBV18, the J call TRBJ1-2; D gene ambiguous. This CDR3 has 16 residues. V was trimmed by 5 bases and J by 4 bases, leaving 20 bases between them. CDR1 KGHSH and CDR2 LQKENI come from the germline V gene. DNA of the CDR3: TGTGCCAGCTCAGCAATAGTATCACAGATCACCTATGGCTACACCTTC. It encodes CASSAIVSQITYGYTF.

This chain links TRBV9 with TRBJ1-2; no clear D. The germline V and J ends were trimmed by 3 bases and 1 base, with 7 bases remaining between them. Germline CDR1 reads SGDLS; CDR2 reads YYNGEE. This CDR3 spans 13 amino acids. The CDR3 spells CASSAQINYGYTF. The DNA for the CDR3 is TGTGCCAGCAGCGCCCAAATTAACTATGGCTACACCTTC.

The V gene is TRBV9, the J gene TRBJ1-6; 10 nucleotides line up with TRBD1. The CDR3 contains 15 residues. Germline V gives CDR1 SGDLS, CDR2 YYNGEE. The junction had 9 bases not matched to a gene; V was cut back by 6 bases and J by 9 bases. The chain's CDR3 is CASTRGQGRGSPLHF. The CDR3 DNA reads as TGTGCCAGCACCCGGGGACAGGGGAGGGGTTCACCCCTCCACTTT.

The gene calls are TRBV27 and TRBJ1-5; D is possibly TRBD1 (6 bases). The CDR3 spans 16 residues. Trimming stripped 1 base from V and 2 bases from J, with 12 bases between. Germline V gene lookup returns CDR1 MNHEY and CDR2 SMNVEV (reference sequence). CDR3 bases: TGTGCCAGCAGTTTATTCGCGGGGGGCGGCAATCAGCCCCAGCATTTT. It encodes CASSLFAGGGNQPQHF.

The chain uses TRBV5-4 and TRBJ1-2; TRBD1 is a possible D gene (5 bases). Germline CDR1 SGHNT, CDR2 YYREEE (reference sequence). The CDR3 is 12 residues long. V lost 4 bases to trimming and J lost 4 bases, with 8 bases between them. CDR3: CASSADSYGYTF. CDR3 bases: TGTGCCAGCAGCGCCGACAGCTATGGCTACACCTTC. Using reference TRBV5-4 and TRBJ1-2 for the parts outside the CDR3, the full variable domain is ETGVTQSPTHLIKTRGQQVTLRCSSQSGHNTVSWYQQALGQGPQFIFQYYREEENGRGNFPPRFSGLQFPNYSSELNVNALELDDSALYLCASSADSYGYTFGSGTRLTVV.

The chain has TRBV5-4 and TRBJ2-7; 8 nucleotides align to TRBD1. With V trimmed by 4 bases and J by 3 bases, 6 bases remained unmatched. There are 14 residues in the CDR3. Germline assignment: CDR1 SGHNT and CDR2 YYREEE (reference sequence). CDR3 residues: CASSRGQGGYEQYF. In DNA form, the CDR3 reads TGTGCCAGCAGCAGAGGACAGGGTGGCTACGAGCAGTACTTC.